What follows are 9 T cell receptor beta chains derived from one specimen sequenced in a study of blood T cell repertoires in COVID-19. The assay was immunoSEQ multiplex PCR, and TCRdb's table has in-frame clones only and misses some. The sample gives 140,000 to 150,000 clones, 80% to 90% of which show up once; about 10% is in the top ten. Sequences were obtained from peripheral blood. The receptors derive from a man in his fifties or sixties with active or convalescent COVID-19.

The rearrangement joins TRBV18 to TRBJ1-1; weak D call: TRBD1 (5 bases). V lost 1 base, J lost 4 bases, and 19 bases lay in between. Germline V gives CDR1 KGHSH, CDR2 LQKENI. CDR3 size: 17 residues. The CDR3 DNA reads TGTGCCAGCTCACCACGCCAAGGGGCTTGGAGTGGCACTGAAGCTTTCTTT. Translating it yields CASSPRQGAWSGTEAFF.

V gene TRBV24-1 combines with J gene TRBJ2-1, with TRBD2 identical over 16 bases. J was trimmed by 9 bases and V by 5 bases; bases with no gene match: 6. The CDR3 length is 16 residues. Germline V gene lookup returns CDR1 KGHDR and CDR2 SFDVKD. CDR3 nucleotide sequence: TGTGCCACCAGTGCCCTGGGACTAGCGGGAGGGCCTGAGCAGTTCTTC. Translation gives CATSALGLAGGPEQFF.

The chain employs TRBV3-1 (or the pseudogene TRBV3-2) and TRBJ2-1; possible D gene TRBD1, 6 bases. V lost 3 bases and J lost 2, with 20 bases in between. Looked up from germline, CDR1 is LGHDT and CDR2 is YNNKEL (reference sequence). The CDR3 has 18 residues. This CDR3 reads CASSQESGTPIPYNEQFF. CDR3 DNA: TGTGCCAGCAGCCAGGAATCCGGGACACCCATTCCCTACAATGAGCAGTTCTTC.

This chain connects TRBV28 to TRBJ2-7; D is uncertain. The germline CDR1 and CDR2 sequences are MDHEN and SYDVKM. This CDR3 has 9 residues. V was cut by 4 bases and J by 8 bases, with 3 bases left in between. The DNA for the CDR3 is TGTGCCAGCAGTTCTAAGCAGTACTTC. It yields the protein CASSSKQYF.

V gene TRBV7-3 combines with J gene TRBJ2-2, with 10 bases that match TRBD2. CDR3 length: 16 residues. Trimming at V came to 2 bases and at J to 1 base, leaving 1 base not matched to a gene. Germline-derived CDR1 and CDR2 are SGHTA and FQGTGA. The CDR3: CASSLLAGGNTGELFF. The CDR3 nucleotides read TGTGCCAGCAGCTTATTAGCGGGAGGGAACACCGGGGAGCTGTTTTTT.

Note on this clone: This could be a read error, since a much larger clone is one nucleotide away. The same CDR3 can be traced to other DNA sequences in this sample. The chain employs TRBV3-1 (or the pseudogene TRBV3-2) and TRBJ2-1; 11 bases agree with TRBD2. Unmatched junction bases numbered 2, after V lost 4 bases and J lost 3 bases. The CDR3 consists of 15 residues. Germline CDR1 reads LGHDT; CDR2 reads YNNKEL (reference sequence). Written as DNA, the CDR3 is TGTGCCAGCAGCCTAGGGACTAGCGGCTACAATGAGCAGTTCTTC. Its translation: CASSLGTSGYNEQFF.

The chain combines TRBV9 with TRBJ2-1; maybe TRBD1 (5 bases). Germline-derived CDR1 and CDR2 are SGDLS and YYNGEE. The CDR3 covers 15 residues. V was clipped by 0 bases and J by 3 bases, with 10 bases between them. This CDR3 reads CASSVEGAHYNEQFF. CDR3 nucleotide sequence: TGTGCCAGCAGCGTAGAAGGGGCCCACTACAATGAGCAGTTCTTC.

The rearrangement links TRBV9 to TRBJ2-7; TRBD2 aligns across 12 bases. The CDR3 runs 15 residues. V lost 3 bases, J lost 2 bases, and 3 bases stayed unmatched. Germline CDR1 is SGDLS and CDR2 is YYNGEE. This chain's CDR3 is CASSARTSGTYEQYF. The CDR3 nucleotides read TGTGCCAGCAGCGCGAGGACTAGCGGGACCTACGAGCAGTACTTC. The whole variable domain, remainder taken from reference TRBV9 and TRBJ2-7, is DSGVTQTPKHLITATGQRVTLRCSPRSGDLSVYWYQQSLDQGLQFLIQYYNGEERAKGNILERFSAQQFPDLHSELNLSSLELGDSALYFCASSARTSGTYEQYFGPGTRLTVT.

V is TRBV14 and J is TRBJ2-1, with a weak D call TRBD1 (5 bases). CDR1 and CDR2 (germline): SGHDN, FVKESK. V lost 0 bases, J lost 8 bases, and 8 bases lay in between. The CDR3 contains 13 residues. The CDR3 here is CASSQDVGDEQFF. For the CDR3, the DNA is TGTGCCAGCAGCCAAGATGTAGGGGATGAGCAGTTCTTC.